Following are 21 T cell receptor beta chains from one sample sequenced in a study of OX40 agonist ivuxolimab in advanced cancers. Profiled with immunoSEQ multiplex PCR; TCRdb holds only in-frame clones, not every one. The sample contains 25,000 to 30,000 clones, roughly nine tenths of which appear only once. The source material was CD4+ or CD8+ T cells sorted from blood, sampled in a trial of the OX40 agonist ivuxolimab. Receptors were obtained from an adult with an advanced solid tumor such as melanoma, head and neck, liver or kidney cancer.

The chain couples TRBV10-2 to TRBJ2-3; 13 nucleotides match TRBD2. V trimming: 4 bases; J trimming: 3 bases; junction bases outside the gene matches: 7. This CDR3 is built from 17 residues. Germline assignment: CDR1 WSHSY and CDR2 SAAADI. CDR3 nucleotide sequence: TGCGCCAGCAGTGTCAGACTAGCGGGAGGAGTGACAGATACGCAGTATTTT. This gives the protein CASSVRLAGGVTDTQYF.

CDR3 residues: CASLPGRMNTEAFF. DNA for the CDR3: TGTGCCAGCCTTCCGGGACGGATGAACACTGAAGCTTTCTTT. The gene calls are TRBV2 and TRBJ1-1; TRBD1 might be the D (5 bases). The CDR3 covers 14 residues. V was pared by 8 bases and J by 0 bases, with 13 bases between. Germline CDR1 is SNHLY and CDR2 is FYNNEI.

The V and J genes are TRBV6-6 and TRBJ2-3, with D unresolved. CDR3 length: 14 amino acids. V was clipped by 5 bases and J by 0 bases, with 9 bases between them. In germline, CDR1 is MNHNY, CDR2 SVGAGI (reference sequence). CDR3 nucleotide sequence: TGTGCCAGCAGTGTAGCAGTTAGCACAGATACGCAGTATTTT. Translated, it gives CASSVAVSTDTQYF.

V and J are TRBV30 and TRBJ2-3; 8 nucleotides line up with TRBD2. Germline CDR1 is GTSNPN and CDR2 is SVGIG (reference sequence). CDR3 length equals 17 residues. Trimming at V came to 0 bases and at J to 6 bases, leaving 14 bases not matched to a gene. This chain's CDR3 is CAWSVRTATSAGDTQYF. The CDR3 DNA is TGTGCCTGGAGTGTACGGACAGCGACTAGCGCAGGGGATACGCAGTATTTT.

J is TRBJ2-1 and V is TRBV7-5; the table names TRBD2, a call not compared with the DNA. TRBV7-5 is noted as a pseudogene. The CDR3 extends over 15 amino acids. CDR3 region: CVRSPRWGVYNEQFF. The CDR3 DNA reads as TGTGTCAGAAGTCCCCGGTGGGGGGTCTACAATGAGCAGTTCTTC.

The chain recombines TRBV11-3 with TRBJ2-2, with D maybe TRBD2 (5 bases). The CDR3 runs 15 residues. V gave up 2 bases and J gave up 3 bases, with 10 bases separating them. Looked up from germline, CDR1 is SGHNT and CDR2 is YENEEA. The CDR3 DNA sequence: TGTGCCAGCAGCTTACTTAGAGGGTACACCGGGGAGCTGTTTTTT. Amino acids: CASSLLRGYTGELFF. Together with reference TRBV11-3 and TRBJ2-2, the CDR3 gives the full variable domain: EAGVVQSPRYKIIEKKQPVAFWCNPISGHNTLYWYLQNLGQGPELLIRYENEEAVDDSQLPKDRFSAERLKGVDSTLKIQPAELGDSAVYLCASSLLRGYTGELFFGEGSRLTVL.

The V gene is TRBV27, the J gene TRBJ2-7; TRBD2 might be the D (6 bases). Per germline, CDR1 MNHEY and CDR2 SMNVEV (reference sequence). Trimming took off 3 bases at V and 3 bases at J, with 30 bases between the two ends. The CDR3 is 20 amino acids. CDR3 coding DNA: TGTGCCAGCAGTTTTGGTGTCGCGGGAAGAGGGGATCCGTATATCTACGAGCAGTACTTC. The encoded protein is CASSFGVAGRGDPYIYEQYF.

The V call is TRBV7-9, the J call TRBJ2-7, with D possibly being TRBD2 (6 bases). V gave up 5 bases and J gave up 1 base, with 12 bases separating them. Germline CDR1 reads SEHNR; CDR2 reads FQNEAQ (reference sequence). The CDR3 totals 14 residues. In nucleotides, the CDR3 is TGTGCCAGCAGCCTACCTAGCGTTTCCTACGAGCAGTACTTC. This translates into CASSLPSVSYEQYF.

Here the CDR3 reads CASSSRRLAGVGYEQYF. DNA for the CDR3: TGTGCCAGCAGCTCAAGGAGACTAGCGGGAGTCGGGTACGAGCAGTACTTC. V usage is TRBV13 and J usage is TRBJ2-7; 12 nucleotides align to TRBD2. CDR1 and CDR2 from the germline V gene are PRHDT and FYEKMQ (reference sequence). This CDR3 comprises 17 residues. V lost 4 bases to trimming and J lost 4 bases; unmatched junction nucleotides: 11.

The chain links TRBV27 to TRBJ2-7; 8 nucleotides match TRBD1. Trimming removed 5 bases from V and 0 bases from J; junction bases left unmatched: 6. Germline V lookup: CDR1 MNHEY, CDR2 SMNVEV (reference sequence). The CDR3 has 15 amino acids. The CDR3 nucleotides read TGTGCCAGCAGTGTTACCGGGACAGGCTCCTACGAGCAGTACTTC. Translated, it gives CASSVTGTGSYEQYF.

CDR3 nucleotide sequence: TGTGCCAGCAGCTTAGGCGGTCCTGAAGACGAGCAGTACTTC. Residues: CASSLGGPEDEQYF. V is TRBV7-6 and J is TRBJ2-7; no clear D. V was clipped by 1 base and J by 5 bases, with 12 bases between them. The CDR3 spans 14 residues. Germline V CDR1 and CDR2: SGHVS, FNYEAQ.

The rearrangement uses TRBV6-5 and TRBJ2-7; D is unresolved. Germline V gene lookup returns CDR1 MNHEY and CDR2 SVGAGI. The length of the CDR3 is 14 residues. V lost 0 bases and J 2 bases, leaving 8 bases between the germline ends. The CDR3 here is CASSYSPVTYEQYF. For the CDR3, the DNA is TGTGCCAGCAGTTACTCCCCGGTGACCTACGAGCAGTACTTC.

The chain uses TRBV6-1 and TRBJ2-7; D possibly matches TRBD1 or TRBD2 (5 bases each). The CDR3 length is 13 residues. CDR1 is MNHNS and CDR2 is SASEGT in the germline V gene. V was shortened by 2 bases and J by 4 bases, with 9 bases between the two germline ends. Here the CDR3 reads CASSEPGPYEQYF. The DNA of the CDR3 is TGTGCCAGCAGTGAACCGGGGCCATACGAGCAGTACTTC.

The chain combines TRBV7-9 with TRBJ2-1; 8 bases are shared with TRBD2. The CDR3 consists of 14 residues. Germline V gene lookup returns CDR1 SEHNR and CDR2 FQNEAQ (reference sequence). V lost 3 bases to trimming and J lost 5 bases; unmatched junction nucleotides: 3. The CDR3 DNA sequence: TGTGCCAGCAGCTTTTCACTAGCGGACAATGAGCAGTTCTTC. Translated: CASSFSLADNEQFF. Full variable domain (outside the CDR3, taken from reference TRBV7-9 and TRBJ2-1): DTGVSQNPRHKITKRGQNVTFRCDPISEHNRLYWYRQTLGQGPEFLTYFQNEAQLEKSRLLSDRFSAERPKGSFSTLEIQRTEQGDSAMYLCASSFSLADNEQFFGPGTRLTVL.

This sequence joins TRBV19 and TRBJ1-5, with a possible D match to TRBD1 (6 bases). The CDR3 sequence is 14 residues long. V was clipped by 7 bases and J by 4 bases, with 14 bases between them. Germline V gene sequence: CDR1 LNHDA, CDR2 SQIVND (reference sequence). The CDR3 loop reads CASKAGAGNQPQHF. Written as DNA, the CDR3 is TGTGCCAGTAAGGCAGGGGCGGGAAATCAGCCCCAGCATTTT.

The chain recombines TRBV30 with TRBJ2-1, with no clear D. CDR3 length: 13 amino acids. Germline V gene sequence: CDR1 GTSNPN, CDR2 SVGIG (reference sequence). V lost 0 bases and J lost 7, with 10 bases in between. The chain's CDR3 is CAWSVTQSNEQFF. The CDR3 bases are TGTGCCTGGAGTGTAACACAGTCTAATGAGCAGTTCTTC. Together with reference TRBV30 and TRBJ2-1, the CDR3 gives the full variable domain: SQTIHQWPATLVQPVGSPLSLECTVEGTSNPNLYWYRQAAGRGLQLLFYSVGIGQISSEVPQNLSASRPQDRQFILSSKKLLLSDSGFYLCAWSVTQSNEQFFGPGTRLTVL.

The genes are TRBV19 and TRBJ2-7; 11 bases align to TRBD1. Germline CDR1 and CDR2: LNHDA and SQIVND (reference sequence). The CDR3 totals 14 residues. Losses at the gene ends were 5 bases for V and 3 bases for J; bases not matched to a gene: 3. CDR3 coding DNA: TGTGCCAGTAGTGGCGGGACAGGGGGCTACGAGCAGTACTTC. Residues: CASSGGTGGYEQYF.

The chain joins TRBV9 to TRBJ2-2, with 10 nucleotides matching TRBD1. The germline CDR1 and CDR2 sequences are SGDLS and YYNGEE. The V and J ends lost 7 bases and 13 bases, in that order; junction bases with no gene match: 13. The CDR3 length is 14 residues. The CDR3 bases are TGTGCCAGCCGCCCGGGACAGGGGCCATTGGGGCTGTTTTTT. Protein: CASRPGQGPLGLFF.

V and J are TRBV30 and TRBJ2-1; 8 nucleotides match TRBD2. J gave up 3 bases and V 2 bases, and 6 bases lay outside the gene matches. The CDR3 covers 15 residues. Germline V gives CDR1 GTSNPN, CDR2 SVGIG (reference sequence). The CDR3 region has the DNA TGTGCCTGGAGTCTCAGCGGGAGTAACTACAATGAGCAGTTCTTC. Translating it yields CAWSLSGSNYNEQFF.

Judged by abundance, this clone is medium-sized. This chain connects TRBV16 to TRBJ2-7, with D tentatively TRBD1 (6 bases). The CDR3 is made up of 14 amino acids. CDR1 is KGHSY and CDR2 is FQNENV in the germline V gene. The V and J ends lost 2 bases and 0 bases respectively, with 8 bases between them. The CDR3 here is CASSQGGASYEQYF. Here the CDR3 DNA reads TGTGCCAGCAGCCAAGGGGGCGCCTCCTACGAGCAGTACTTC.

The chain has TRBV2 and TRBJ2-7; no firm D call. Trimming pared 1 base from V and 7 bases from J, leaving 20 bases between. CDR3 length equals 16 residues. The germline V gene encodes CDR1 SNHLY and CDR2 FYNNEI. The CDR3 DNA follows: TGTGCCAGCAGTGAAGGGACGGGCAGGCTAATATGGGAGCAGTACTTC. Protein: CASSEGTGRLIWEQYF. Together with reference TRBV2 and TRBJ2-7, the CDR3 gives the full variable domain: EPEVTQTPSHQVTQMGQEVILRCVPISNHLYFYWYRQILGQKVEFLVSFYNNEISEKSEIFDDQFSVERPDGSNFTLKIRSTKLEDSAMYFCASSEGTGRLIWEQYFGPGTRLTVT.